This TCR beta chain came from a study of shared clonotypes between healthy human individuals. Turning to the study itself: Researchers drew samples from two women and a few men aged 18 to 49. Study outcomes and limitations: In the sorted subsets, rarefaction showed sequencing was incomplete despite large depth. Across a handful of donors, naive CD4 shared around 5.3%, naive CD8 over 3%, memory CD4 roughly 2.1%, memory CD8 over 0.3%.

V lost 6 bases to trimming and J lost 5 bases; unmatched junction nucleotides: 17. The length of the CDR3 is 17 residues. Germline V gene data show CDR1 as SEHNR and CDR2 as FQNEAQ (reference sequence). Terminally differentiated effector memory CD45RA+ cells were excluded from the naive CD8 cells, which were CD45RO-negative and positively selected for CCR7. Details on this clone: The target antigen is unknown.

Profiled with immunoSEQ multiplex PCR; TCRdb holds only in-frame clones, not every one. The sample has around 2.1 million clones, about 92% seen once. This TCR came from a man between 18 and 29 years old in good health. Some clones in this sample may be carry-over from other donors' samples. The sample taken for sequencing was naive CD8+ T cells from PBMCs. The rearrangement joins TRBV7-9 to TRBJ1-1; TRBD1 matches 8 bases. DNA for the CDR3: TGTGCCAGCAGTCCACCTGACCGTACAGGGGGTAGGACTGAAGCTTTCTTT. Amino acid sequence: CASSPPDRTGGRTEAFF.